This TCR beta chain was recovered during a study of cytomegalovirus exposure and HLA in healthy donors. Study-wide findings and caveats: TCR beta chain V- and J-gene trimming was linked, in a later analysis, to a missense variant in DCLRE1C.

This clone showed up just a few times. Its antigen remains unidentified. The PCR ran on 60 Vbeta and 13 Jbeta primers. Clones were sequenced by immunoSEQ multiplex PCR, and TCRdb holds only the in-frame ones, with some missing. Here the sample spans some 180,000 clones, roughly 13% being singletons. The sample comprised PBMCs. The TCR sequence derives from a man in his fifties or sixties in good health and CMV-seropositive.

The CDR3 here is CASSLGRGGNTIYF. In nucleotides, the CDR3 is TGTGCCAGCAGCTTAGGCAGGGGTGGAAACACCATATATTTT. The chain is built from TRBV7-2 and TRBJ1-3; D may be TRBD1 (6 bases). With 1 base removed from V and 3 bases from J, the gap between germline ends came to 7 bases. This CDR3 has 14 residues. Germline assignment: CDR1 SGHTA and CDR2 FQGNSA.